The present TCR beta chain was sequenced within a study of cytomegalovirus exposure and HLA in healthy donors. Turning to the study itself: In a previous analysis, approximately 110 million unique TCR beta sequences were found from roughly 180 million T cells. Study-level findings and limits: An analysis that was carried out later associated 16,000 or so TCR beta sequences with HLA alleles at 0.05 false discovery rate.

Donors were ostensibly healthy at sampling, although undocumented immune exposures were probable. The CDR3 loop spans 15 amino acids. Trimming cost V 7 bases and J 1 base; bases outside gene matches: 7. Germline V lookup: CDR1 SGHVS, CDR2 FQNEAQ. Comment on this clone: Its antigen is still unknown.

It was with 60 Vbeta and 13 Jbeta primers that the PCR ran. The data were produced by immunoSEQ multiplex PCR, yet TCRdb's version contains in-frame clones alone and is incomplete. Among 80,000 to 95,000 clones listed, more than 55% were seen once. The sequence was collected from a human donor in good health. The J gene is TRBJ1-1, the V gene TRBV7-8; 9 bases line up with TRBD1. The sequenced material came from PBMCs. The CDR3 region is CASTLQGAANTEAFF. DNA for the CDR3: TGTGCCAGCACCCTACAGGGGGCCGCGAACACTGAAGCTTTCTTT. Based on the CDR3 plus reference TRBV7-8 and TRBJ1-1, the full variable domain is GAGVSQSPRYKVAKRGQDVALRCDPISGHVSLFWYQQALGQGPEFLTYFQNEAQLDKSGLPSDRFFAERPEGSVSTLKIQRTQQEDSAVYLCASTLQGAANTEAFFGQGTRLTVV.